Sequencing of this T cell receptor beta chain was carried out in a study of blood T cell repertoires in COVID-19. For the study at large: Samples of COVID-19 (acute and convalescent) were obtained from the United States, Italy and Spain. In each case, the material was cDNA or gDNA derived from T cells, B-cell-depleted T cells, or PBMCs.

Methods used by the authors: Estimation of nucleated cell counts relied on the amplification of reference gene primers. Here immunoSEQ multiplex PCR was the method, and the copy in TCRdb shows in-frame clones only, minus some. D and trimming were read from the DNA, whereas the V and J calls and clone size are those reported in that table. Seen here are approximately 160,000 clones, roughly nine tenths observed once, and the top ten hold approximately 4%. The CDR3 consists of 16 residues. Trimming at V came to 4 bases and at J to 2 bases, leaving 9 bases not matched to a gene. In germline, CDR1 is SEHNR, CDR2 FQNEAQ (reference sequence).

V gene TRBV7-9 combines with J gene TRBJ2-7; TRBD2 matches 9 bases. Sequencing was carried out using peripheral blood. The clonotype was recovered from a woman in her sixties or seventies with acute or convalescent COVID-19. In DNA form, the CDR3 reads TGTGCCAGCAGCTCATCAAACGCGGGGGGGCCCTACGAGCAGTACTTC. The encoded protein is CASSSSNAGGPYEQYF.